The sequence of this T cell receptor beta chain was determined in a study of cytomegalovirus exposure and HLA in healthy donors. Findings of the study overall: Overall, approximately 150 TCR beta chains were annotated as cytomegalovirus-associated. As was reported, the classifier diagnosed cytomegalovirus status with high specificity and sensitivity.

The donors belonged to the roughly 120-subject validation cohort, separate from the roughly 700-subject first cohort. Points on this clone: Its target is not known.

Generated by immunoSEQ multiplex PCR, the TCRdb table keeps only in-frame clones and is missing some. The sample has fewer than 300,000 clones, over 75% seen once. The length of the CDR3 is 15 residues. V was shortened by 0 bases and J by 6 bases, with 15 bases between the two germline ends. Germline V gene lookup returns CDR1 SGHRS and CDR2 YFSETQ. The chain combines TRBV5-1 with TRBJ1-2; D not resolved. This sequence originates from a woman younger than 35 in good health and CMV-seronegative. Material for sequencing was PBMCs. CDR3: CASSLVLNPGNGYTF. The CDR3 DNA follows: TGCGCCAGCAGCTTGGTCCTCAATCCCGGGAATGGCTACACCTTC.